The 30 T cell receptor beta chains listed next were all sequenced from one sample in a study of shared clonotypes between healthy human individuals. Clones were sequenced by immunoSEQ multiplex PCR, and TCRdb holds only the in-frame ones, with some missing. The data show approximately 1.5 million clones, with nearly 99% seen just once and approximately 0.45% held by the top ten. Sequencing was done on a sample of naive CD4+ T cells sorted from blood. Subset described: CD45RA+ positively selected. These receptor sequences come from a young man in good health.

This clone occurred once. The rearrangement links TRBV5-1 to TRBJ2-2; no definite D call. V lost 2 bases, J lost 2 bases, and 7 bases lay in between. From germline, CDR1 is SGHRS and CDR2 YFSETQ. The CDR3 is 14 residues long. The CDR3 nucleotides are TGCGCCAGCAGCTTCGGACCTAACACCGGGGAGCTGTTTTTT. This sequence encodes CASSFGPNTGELFF.

The chain links TRBV11-2 to TRBJ2-2, with D perhaps matching TRBD2 (6 bases). In germline, CDR1 is SGHAT, CDR2 FQNNGV. V dropped 0 bases and J dropped 4 bases, with 18 bases sitting between them. The CDR3 sequence is 18 residues long. The CDR3 region is CASSLDLVGGSGTGELFF. In DNA form, the CDR3 reads TGTGCCAGCAGCTTAGATCTAGTCGGGGGTTCAGGCACCGGGGAGCTGTTTTTT.

This chain links TRBV15 with TRBJ2-5; D is unresolved. The DNA end favors TRBJ2-7, so the J call may be wrong. Germline CDR1 LNHNV, CDR2 YYDKDF (reference sequence). This CDR3 has 13 residues. The DNA for the CDR3 is TGTGCCACCAGCAGCCCTTCCTCCTACGAGCAGTACTTC. Protein product: CATSSPSSYEQYF.

The chain links TRBV7-8 to TRBJ2-5, with TRBD2 matching 10 bases. Germline trimming cut 2 bases from V and 2 bases from J; bases unmatched to any gene: 11. The germline gives CDR1 SGHVS, CDR2 FQNEAQ. The CDR3 length is 18 residues. As DNA, the CDR3 is TGTGCCAGCAGCTTAAAGAAGACTAGCGGGTCTGGGCAAGAGACCCAGTACTTC. This codes for CASSLKKTSGSGQETQYF.

V gene TRBV2 combines with J gene TRBJ2-2, with TRBD1 as a possible D gene (6 bases). Germline V lookup: CDR1 SNHLY, CDR2 FYNNEI. The CDR3 is made up of 14 amino acids. V dropped 7 bases and J dropped 4 bases, with 13 bases sitting between them. Here the CDR3 reads CASTGVLGTGELFF. As DNA, the CDR3 is TGTGCCAGCACAGGGGTTTTAGGCACCGGGGAGCTGTTTTTT. The variable domain in full, with the rest retrieved from reference TRBV2 and TRBJ2-2, is EPEVTQTPSHQVTQMGQEVILRCVPISNHLYFYWYRQILGQKVEFLVSFYNNEISEKSEIFDDQFSVERPDGSNFTLKIRSTKLEDSAMYFCASTGVLGTGELFFGEGSRLTVL.

The rearrangement links TRBV11-3 to TRBJ2-1, with no clear D. This CDR3 is 15 amino acids long. The germline gives CDR1 SGHNT, CDR2 YENEEA. V lost 5 bases, J lost 3 bases, and 14 bases lay in between. CDR3: CASSLRHGDYNEQFF. The CDR3, as DNA: TGTGCCAGCAGCCTCCGACATGGGGACTACAATGAGCAGTTCTTC.

The chain uses TRBV19 and TRBJ2-1, with 8 bases lining up with TRBD2. The CDR3 is 14 amino acids. Germline values: CDR1 LNHDA, CDR2 SQIVND (reference sequence). V lost 7 bases, J lost 6 bases, and 8 bases stayed unmatched. As DNA, the CDR3 is TGTGCCAGTACTAGGCGGGAGGTCTCCAATGAGCAGTTCTTC. Translated: CASTRREVSNEQFF.

This clone was detected once. The chain couples TRBV5-1 to TRBJ2-1; no firm D call. CDR1 SGHRS and CDR2 YFSETQ come from the germline V gene. The CDR3 has 14 amino acids. V shed 0 bases and J shed 6 bases, with 10 bases lying between them. The DNA of the CDR3 is TGCGCCAGCAGCTTGGCGGCAGGTCGCAATGAGCAGTTCTTC. Amino acids: CASSLAAGRNEQFF.

This chain uses TRBV30 with TRBJ2-5, with 8 bases identical to TRBD1. CDR3 size: 13 residues. V shed 4 bases, J shed 4 bases, and the junction held 5 bases outside the gene matches. The germline V gene has CDR1 GTSNPN and CDR2 SVGIG (reference sequence). CDR3 sequence reads: CAWTTGGLETQYF. The CDR3 DNA reads as TGTGCCTGGACCACAGGGGGATTAGAGACCCAGTACTTC.

The V call is TRBV4-3, the J call TRBJ2-5; D is unclear. Germline CDR1 LGHNA, CDR2 YSLEER. The CDR3 length is 15 residues. With 1 base removed from V and 4 bases from J, the gap between germline ends came to 13 bases. The CDR3 is CASSQVKSWGETQYF. The CDR3 bases are TGCGCCAGCAGCCAAGTAAAGTCTTGGGGAGAGACCCAGTACTTC.

This clone was seen a single time. The chain combines TRBV5-1 with TRBJ2-5; TRBD1 agrees at 8 bases. The CDR3 covers 14 residues. Germline V gene sequence: CDR1 SGHRS, CDR2 YFSETQ. With 3 bases clipped from V and 4 bases from J, the junction kept 5 bases outside the gene matches. CDR3: CASSSPTGVETQYF. Written as DNA, the CDR3 is TGCGCCAGCAGCTCCCCGACAGGGGTAGAGACCCAGTACTTC.

The CDR3 protein is CASSLLAGGVDTQYF. In nucleotides, the CDR3 is TGTGCCAGCAGCTTACTAGCGGGAGGTGTAGATACGCAGTATTTT. The chain has TRBV5-4 and TRBJ2-3; 12 bases are a match to TRBD2. The germline V gene encodes CDR1 SGHNT and CDR2 YYREEE (reference sequence). This CDR3 spans 15 amino acids. V gave up 2 bases and J gave up 5 bases; unmatched junction bases: 3. Full variable domain (remainder filled in from reference TRBV5-4 and TRBJ2-3): ETGVTQSPTHLIKTRGQQVTLRCSSQSGHNTVSWYQQALGQGPQFIFQYYREEENGRGNFPPRFSGLQFPNYSSELNVNALELDDSALYLCASSLLAGGVDTQYFGPGTRLTVL.

Regarding this clone: Distinct nucleotide sequences in the sample also encode this CDR3. This chain joins TRBV7-9 and TRBJ2-7; D remains unclear. The germline gives CDR1 SEHNR, CDR2 FQNEAQ (reference sequence). The CDR3 is made up of 12 amino acids. The germline V and J ends were trimmed by 3 bases and 5 bases, with 8 bases remaining between them. The CDR3 spells CASSLARNEQYF. The CDR3 DNA follows: TGTGCCAGCAGCTTGGCCCGGAACGAGCAGTACTTC.

This sequence joins TRBV28 and TRBJ1-4; the D gene is possibly TRBD1 (6 bases). The germline gives CDR1 MDHEN, CDR2 SYDVKM. V shed 3 bases and J shed 7 bases, with 15 bases lying between them. The CDR3 is 15 amino acids. The CDR3 DNA is TGTGCCAGCAGTTTGCCTCGAACAGGGAGTGAAAAACTGTTTTTT. This sequence encodes CASSLPRTGSEKLFF. The variable domain in full, completed from reference TRBV28 and TRBJ1-4, reads DVKVTQSSRYLVKRTGEKVFLECVQDMDHENMFWYRQDPGLGLRLIYFSYDVKMKEKGDIPEGYSVSREKKERFSLILESASTNQTSMYLCASSLPRTGSEKLFFGSGTQLSVL.

This chain connects TRBV14 to TRBJ2-3; D might be TRBD1 (5 bases). This CDR3 region has 15 residues. Germline CDR1 reads SGHDN; CDR2 reads FVKESK. Between the trimmed V and J ends, which lost 0 bases and 4 bases, there was a span of 11 bases. The chain's CDR3 is CASSQEGARADTQYF. CDR3 in DNA: TGTGCCAGCAGCCAAGAAGGGGCAAGGGCAGATACGCAGTATTTT.

The gene calls are TRBV5-1 and TRBJ1-2; D remains unclear. V was shortened by 0 bases and J by 8 bases, with 11 bases between the two germline ends. Germline V lookup: CDR1 SGHRS, CDR2 YFSETQ. The CDR3 sequence is 13 residues long. This chain's CDR3 is CASSLAPSQGYTF. The CDR3 DNA reads TGCGCCAGCAGCTTGGCCCCCTCTCAGGGCTACACCTTC.

The rearrangement uses TRBV19 and TRBJ1-2; D not resolved. CDR1 is LNHDA, CDR2 SQIVND, per germline (reference sequence). The CDR3 consists of 12 residues. V was cut by 3 bases and J by 5 bases, with 7 bases left in between. CDR3 sequence reads: CASSIADYGYTF. Written as DNA, the CDR3 is TGTGCCAGTAGTATCGCGGATTATGGCTACACCTTC.

V gene TRBV18 combines with J gene TRBJ2-1, with TRBD2 identical over 13 bases. CDR1 KGHSH and CDR2 LQKENI come from the germline V gene. The CDR3 length is 18 residues. The V segment lost 3 bases and the J segment 0 bases; nucleotides outside the gene matches: 5. The CDR3 nucleotides are TGTGCCAGCTCACCCCGGACTAGCGGGGGAAGCTCCTACAATGAGCAGTTCTTC. Protein: CASSPRTSGGSSYNEQFF.

Regarding this clone: The same CDR3 also results from other DNA sequences found in this sample. The V gene is TRBV6-1, the J gene TRBJ2-7; 10 bases agree with TRBD1. The CDR3 contains 14 residues. Germline CDR1 reads MNHNS; CDR2 reads SASEGT. J lost 2 bases, V lost 6 bases, and 4 bases had no gene match. The CDR3 loop is CASRTGTGAYEQYF. CDR3 coding DNA: TGTGCCAGCAGGACTGGGACAGGGGCCTACGAGCAGTACTTC.

V is TRBV6-1 and J is TRBJ1-1; D perhaps matches TRBD1 (5 bases). CDR1 MNHNS and CDR2 SASEGT come from the germline V gene. This CDR3 comprises 11 residues. V was cut by 8 bases and J by 1 base, with 5 bases left in between. CDR3 bases: TGTGCCAGCGACAGGAACACTGAAGCTTTCTTT. It specifies CASDRNTEAFF.

The chain combines TRBV25-1 with TRBJ1-1; 9 bases agree with TRBD1. Germline values: CDR1 MGHDK, CDR2 SYGVNS. Germline trimming cut 4 bases from V and 4 bases from J; bases unmatched to any gene: 10. The CDR3 is 16 amino acids. CDR3 amino acids: CASSGTGGLWGTEAFF. The DNA for the CDR3 is TGTGCCAGCAGTGGAACAGGGGGCCTGTGGGGCACTGAAGCTTTCTTT.

The V call is TRBV7-9, the J call TRBJ2-2; 9 bases map to TRBD1. Trimming cost V 8 bases and J 3 bases; bases outside gene matches: 4. This CDR3 contains 14 residues. Germline CDR1 SEHNR, CDR2 FQNEAQ (reference sequence). The CDR3 region has the DNA TGTGCCAGCCACGACAGGGGGGACACCGGGGAGCTGTTTTTT. It encodes CASHDRGDTGELFF.

The V call is TRBV6-1, the J call TRBJ2-6; D ambiguous. The length of the CDR3 is 16 residues. The germline V and J ends were trimmed by 1 base and 0 bases, with 7 bases remaining between them. Germline CDR1 and CDR2: MNHNS and SASEGT. Written as DNA, the CDR3 is TGTGCCAGCAGTGAAGGCAGTCGCTCTGGGGCCAACGTCCTGACTTTC. The encoded protein is CASSEGSRSGANVLTF.

V usage is TRBV6-6 and J usage is TRBJ2-5; tentative D call: TRBD2 (5 bases). The length of the CDR3 is 13 residues. V gave up 6 bases and J gave up 4 bases, with 12 bases separating them. Germline CDR1 MNHNY, CDR2 SVGAGI (reference sequence). The CDR3: CASRTGLGETQYF. The CDR3, as DNA: TGTGCCAGCAGGACGGGATTGGGAGAGACCCAGTACTTC.

This chain links TRBV5-1 with TRBJ2-2; the D gene could be TRBD1 or TRBD2 (7 bases each). Germline V gives CDR1 SGHRS, CDR2 YFSETQ. With 4 bases removed from V and 4 bases from J, the gap between germline ends came to 20 bases. The CDR3 length is 17 residues. The CDR3 reads CASSLDRLGRGTGELFF. The DNA for the CDR3 is TGCGCCAGCAGCCTGGACAGGCTAGGGAGGGGCACCGGGGAGCTGTTTTTT.

This rearrangement joins TRBV14 to TRBJ1-5; D is unresolved. CDR3 length: 14 amino acids. The V and J ends lost 0 bases and 4 bases respectively, with 7 bases between them. CDR1 and CDR2 from the germline V gene are SGHDN and FVKESK. The CDR3 DNA sequence: TGTGCCAGCAGCCAAGAAGGACTGAATCAGCCCCAGCATTTT. Its translation is CASSQEGLNQPQHF.

The chain carries TRBV7-3 and TRBJ2-2, with D possibly called TRBD1 or TRBD2 (5 bases each). Per germline, CDR1 SGHTA and CDR2 FQGTGA. The CDR3 is 14 amino acids. Trimming shortened V by 3 bases and J by 1 base, and 6 bases separated the two germline ends. The CDR3 sequence is CASSLGVNTGELFF. CDR3 in DNA: TGTGCCAGCAGCTTGGGGGTGAACACCGGGGAGCTGTTTTTT.

The chain recombines TRBV5-4 with TRBJ2-2; tentatively, D is TRBD1 (5 bases). The CDR3 consists of 16 residues. CDR1 SGHNT and CDR2 YYREEE come from the germline V gene (reference sequence). With 0 bases removed from V and 2 bases from J, the gap between germline ends came to 11 bases. CDR3: CASSLGIGANTGELFF. CDR3 nucleotide sequence: TGTGCCAGCAGCTTGGGAATAGGGGCAAACACCGGGGAGCTGTTTTTT.

To note about this clone: Other DNA sequences in the same sample also yield this CDR3. The chain joins TRBV5-1 to TRBJ2-5; D remains ambiguous. This CDR3 region has 14 residues. Trimming shortened V by 0 bases and J by 2 bases, and 8 bases separated the two germline ends. Looked up from germline, CDR1 is SGHRS and CDR2 is YFSETQ. In nucleotides, the CDR3 is TGCGCCAGCAGCTTGGCTAGTGGGCAAGAGACCCAGTACTTC. Residues: CASSLASGQETQYF.

The chain employs TRBV5-1 and TRBJ1-2; TRBD1 matches 10 bases. Germline CDR1 SGHRS, CDR2 YFSETQ. The V and J ends lost 4 bases and 13 bases, in that order; junction bases with no gene match: 10. This CDR3 comprises 13 residues. The CDR3 sequence is CASSPRDRGEGTF. CDR3 sequence (DNA): TGCGCCAGCAGCCCTAGGGACAGGGGTGAGGGCACCTTC.